This TCR beta chain was retrieved from a study of cytomegalovirus exposure and HLA in healthy donors. The CDR3 extends over 17 amino acids. The germline CDR1 and CDR2 sequences are MGHRA and YSYEKL. The ends were cut back, 0 bases at V and 2 bases at J, with 16 bases in the middle. PCR primers comprised 60 Vbeta and 13 Jbeta primers. The repertoire was sequenced with immunoSEQ multiplex PCR; TCRdb's copy has only in-frame clones and lacks some. The repertoire has 150,000 or so clones, approximately 82% of them found once; the top ten carry 1.5% to 2%. The specimen sequenced was PBMCs. This sequence was found in a woman aged 40 to 50 in good health and CMV-seronegative. The chain carries TRBV4-1 and TRBJ2-5; maybe TRBD2 (5 bases). CDR3 residues: CASSQDLLGSRQETQYF. CDR3 bases: TGCGCCAGCAGCCAAGATCTTTTGGGGAGCCGTCAAGAGACCCAGTACTTC.